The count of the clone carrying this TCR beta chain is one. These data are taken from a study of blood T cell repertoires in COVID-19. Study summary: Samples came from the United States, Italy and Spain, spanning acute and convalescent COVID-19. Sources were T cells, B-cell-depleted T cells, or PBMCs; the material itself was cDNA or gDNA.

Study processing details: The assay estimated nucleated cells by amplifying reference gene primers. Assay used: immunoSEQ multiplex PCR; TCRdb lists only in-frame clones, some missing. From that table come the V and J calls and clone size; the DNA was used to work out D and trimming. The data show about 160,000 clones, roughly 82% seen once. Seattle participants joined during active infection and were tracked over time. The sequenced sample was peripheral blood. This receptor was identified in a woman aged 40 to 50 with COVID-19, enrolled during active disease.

This chain's CDR3 is CASSFRGVSYEQYF. The CDR3 DNA reads as TGTGCCAGCAGTTTCAGGGGGGTTTCTTACGAGCAGTACTTC. This chain joins TRBV28 and TRBJ2-7; possibly TRBD1 for D (7 bases). V dropped 3 bases and J dropped 4 bases, with 13 bases sitting between them. CDR3 length: 14 residues. Germline V gene lookup returns CDR1 MDHEN and CDR2 SYDVKM.